Below, 14 T cell receptor beta chains from the same sample are listed, as sequenced in a study of blood T cells in healthy people across ages (dated by TCRdb to the mid-2010s). Library preparation employed 5' RACE. The sequencer was an Illumina HiSeq 2500. A second PCR of about 6 to 12 cycles was performed with a sample-barcoded 5' primer and a J-beta primer mix. TCRdb applied fastp at Q25 and MiXCR to the public reads, then kept only in-frame beta chains. For every CDR3 protein sequence, its rows merge into one entry that carries the most common genes and DNA. The sample table records fewer than 600,000 distinct CDR3 sequences; 25% to 35% of these occur just once. The ten largest clones take up approximately 3.6% of the sample. A further study also used this sample, focusing on T cells of mothers and their children.

The sequencing sample was made of blood. The receptors stem from a boy younger than 10 in good health.

This clonotype was counted only a few times. The rearrangement uses TRBV7-9 and TRBJ1-2, with 8 positions matching TRBD1. The junction had 9 bases not matched to a gene; V was cut back by 4 bases and J by 8 bases. The V gene's germline CDR1 is SEHNR and CDR2 FQNEAQ (reference sequence). CDR3 length: 14 residues. CDR3 loop: CASSSQDREDGYTF. CDR3 DNA sequence: TGTGCCAGCAGCTCCCAGGACAGGGAGGACGGCTACACCTTC.

This clonotype turned up a few times. The V gene is TRBV4-2, the J gene TRBJ1-2, with D hard to call. Trimming pared 2 bases from V and 2 bases from J, leaving 9 bases between. Looked up from germline, CDR1 is LGHNA and CDR2 is YNFKEQ. The CDR3 is 14 residues long. The CDR3 here is CASSQITENYGYTF. The CDR3 DNA is TGTGCCAGCAGCCAAATAACGGAAAACTATGGCTACACCTTC.

This chain connects TRBV30 to TRBJ2-5, with D unresolved. The DNA end lines up better with TRBJ2-1; the J call may be wrong. Germline V gene sequence: CDR1 GTSNPN, CDR2 SVGIG (reference sequence). The CDR3 consists of 12 residues. The chain's CDR3 is CAWSVLVIEQFF. CDR3 coding DNA: TGTGCCTGGAGTGTACTCGTCATTGAGCAGTTCTTC.

This chain connects TRBV20-1 to TRBJ1-5; D gene ambiguous. V was trimmed by 0 bases and J by 6 bases, leaving 15 bases between them. The CDR3 covers 15 residues. Germline CDR1 and CDR2: DFQATT and SNEGSKA (reference sequence). The CDR3 DNA follows: TGCAGTGCTAGAGACATGGAGGGTGGGAGTCAGCCCCAGCATTTT. This translates into CSARDMEGGSQPQHF.

V gene TRBV27 combines with J gene TRBJ1-1; D unresolved. Germline CDR1 is MNHEY and CDR2 is SMNVEV (reference sequence). Trimming left V 3 bases short and J 0 bases short, with 8 bases between. The CDR3 is made up of 14 amino acids. CDR3 sequence: CASSFAGMNTEAFF. The CDR3 DNA follows: TGTGCCAGCAGTTTCGCAGGCATGAACACTGAAGCTTTCTTT.

V gene TRBV6-6 combines with J gene TRBJ1-2; the D gene is possibly TRBD1 (5 bases). Germline V gene lookup returns CDR1 MNHNY and CDR2 SVGAGI (reference sequence). CDR3 size: 12 residues. The ends were cut back, 8 bases at V and 8 bases at J, with 15 bases in the middle. This chain's CDR3 is CASGQGAIGYTF. The CDR3 DNA reads as TGTGCCAGCGGGCAAGGGGCGATCGGCTACACCTTC.

The CDR3: CSVEDRTNTGELFF. CDR3 in DNA: TGCAGCGTTGAAGACAGGACGAACACCGGGGAGCTGTTTTTT. V gene TRBV29-1 combines with J gene TRBJ2-2; no clear D. Deletions cut 0 bases from V and 0 bases from J, with 5 bases between. CDR1 and CDR2 (germline): SQVTM, ANQGSEA. The CDR3 contains 14 residues.

V gene TRBV6-6 combines with J gene TRBJ1-5, with 10 bases that match TRBD1. This CDR3 has 16 residues. The junction had 9 bases not matched to a gene; V was cut back by 7 bases and J by 3 bases. Germline CDR1 reads MNHNY; CDR2 reads SVGAGI (reference sequence). The CDR3 loop is CASTLSGTGVNQPQHF. The DNA of the CDR3 is TGTGCCAGCACCCTAAGTGGGACAGGGGTCAATCAGCCCCAGCATTTT.

This chain joins TRBV6-6 and TRBJ2-5; D is perhaps TRBD1 or TRBD2 (6 bases each). This CDR3 spans 13 amino acids. Germline CDR1 MNHNY, CDR2 SVGAGI (reference sequence). Trimming took off 6 bases at V and 11 bases at J, with 19 bases between the two ends. The CDR3 nucleotides read TGTGCCAGCAGCCCGGGGGCGGGCTGGGAGCAGTACTTC. This codes for CASSPGAGWEQYF.

This clonotype was seen a few times. The chain uses TRBV29-1 and TRBJ1-2; D ambiguous. V lost 5 bases, J lost 8 bases, and 12 bases lay in between. This CDR3 contains 11 residues. Germline assignment: CDR1 SQVTM and CDR2 ANQGSEA. Here the CDR3 reads CSVFSGFGYTF. CDR3 sequence (DNA): TGCAGCGTTTTCTCTGGATTCGGCTACACCTTC.

The chain employs TRBV7-9 and TRBJ2-3; TRBD2 aligns across 8 bases. Germline values: CDR1 SEHNR, CDR2 FQNEAQ (reference sequence). The CDR3 length is 15 residues. V lost 1 base and J lost 4; bases outside the gene matches: 4. CDR3 DNA sequence: TGTGCCAGCAGCTTAGTTAGCGGGACGGCAGATACGCAGTATTTT. It yields the protein CASSLVSGTADTQYF.

In this sample, this clonotype turned up many times. This chain's CDR3 is CASSSHRGLKDEKLFF. The DNA for the CDR3 is TGTGCCAGCAGTTCCCACCGGGGATTGAAGGATGAAAAACTGTTTTTT. This chain connects TRBV28 to TRBJ1-4, with D unclear. Per the germline V gene, CDR1 is MDHEN and CDR2 is SYDVKM. The CDR3 runs 16 residues. With 4 bases removed from V and 6 bases from J, the gap between germline ends came to 18 bases.

This chain joins TRBV20-1 and TRBJ1-2; 11 nucleotides line up with TRBD1. Per the germline V gene, CDR1 is DFQATT and CDR2 is SNEGSKA (reference sequence). V shed 7 bases, J shed 6 bases, and the junction held 13 bases outside the gene matches. The CDR3 length is 15 residues. The CDR3 DNA is TGCAGTGGGGGGGATATGGACAGGGGGCCTGATGGCTACACCTTC. It is translated as CSGGDMDRGPDGYTF.

This clonotype was observed at least ten times. V and J are TRBV3-1 and TRBJ1-1; D gene ambiguous. V was cut by 6 bases and J by 1 base, with 9 bases left in between. Germline V gives CDR1 LGHDT, CDR2 YNNKEL (reference sequence). The CDR3 is made up of 13 amino acids. The CDR3: CASSFRQNTEAFF. The CDR3 nucleotides are TGTGCCAGCAGTTTTCGACAGAACACTGAAGCTTTCTTT.